The 4 T cell receptor beta chains presented below share a single source sample, sequenced in a study of blood T cell repertoires in COVID-19. Here immunoSEQ multiplex PCR was the method, and the copy in TCRdb shows in-frame clones only, minus some. The data show 50,000 to 70,000 clones, with about 90% seen just once and about 4.9% held by the top ten. The specimen sequenced was peripheral blood. Receptors originate from a man aged 60 to 75 with acute or convalescent COVID-19.

This chain connects TRBV18 to TRBJ1-6; D is unresolved. The CDR3 has 13 amino acids. Trimming pared 4 bases from V and 8 bases from J, leaving 9 bases between. Germline lookup yields CDR1 KGHSH and CDR2 LQKENI. The CDR3 region has the DNA TGTGCCAGCTCACTAGGTGCGGATTCACCCCTCCACTTT. It codes for CASSLGADSPLHF.

V and J are TRBV5-4 and TRBJ2-2, with 11 positions matching TRBD2. Trimming cost V 4 bases and J 2 bases; bases outside gene matches: 10. The germline V gene encodes CDR1 SGHNT and CDR2 YYREEE (reference sequence). The CDR3 is made up of 18 amino acids. CDR3 loop: CASSPSLTSGINTGELFF. The CDR3 DNA reads TGTGCCAGCAGCCCAAGTCTGACTAGCGGGATAAACACCGGGGAGCTGTTTTTT. The whole variable domain, remainder taken from reference TRBV5-4 and TRBJ2-2, is ETGVTQSPTHLIKTRGQQVTLRCSSQSGHNTVSWYQQALGQGPQFIFQYYREEENGRGNFPPRFSGLQFPNYSSELNVNALELDDSALYLCASSPSLTSGINTGELFFGEGSRLTVL.

This clone was counted between two and nine times. The rearrangement links TRBV2 to TRBJ1-1; possible D gene TRBD1, 5 bases. This CDR3 spans 15 amino acids. Germline V lookup: CDR1 SNHLY, CDR2 FYNNEI. Trimming left V 4 bases short and J 5 bases short, with 17 bases between. CDR3 in DNA: TGTGCCAGCAGTGCCGCGGCACAGGCCGAGACTGAAGCTTTCTTT. Translating gives CASSAAAQAETEAFF. Combining the CDR3 with reference TRBV2 and TRBJ1-1 gives the whole variable domain EPEVTQTPSHQVTQMGQEVILRCVPISNHLYFYWYRQILGQKVEFLVSFYNNEISEKSEIFDDQFSVERPDGSNFTLKIRSTKLEDSAMYFCASSAAAQAETEAFFGQGTRLTVV.

This chain links TRBV28 with TRBJ1-3, with a tentative D call TRBD1 (6 bases). Germline V gives CDR1 MDHEN, CDR2 SYDVKM. Trimming cost V 9 bases and J 2 bases, with 11 bases left between them. CDR3 length equals 13 residues. The chain's CDR3 is CASTGIAGNTIYF. The DNA of the CDR3 is TGTGCCAGTACAGGGATAGCTGGAAACACCATATATTTT.